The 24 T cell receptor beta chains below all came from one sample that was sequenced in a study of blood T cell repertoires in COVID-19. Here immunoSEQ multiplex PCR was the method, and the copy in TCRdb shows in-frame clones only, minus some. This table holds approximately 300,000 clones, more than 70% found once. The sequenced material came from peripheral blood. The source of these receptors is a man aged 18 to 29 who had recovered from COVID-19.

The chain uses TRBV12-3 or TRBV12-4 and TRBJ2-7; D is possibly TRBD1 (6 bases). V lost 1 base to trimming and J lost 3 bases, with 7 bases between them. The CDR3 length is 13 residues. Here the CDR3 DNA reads TGTGCCAGCAGTTTAGGGACAGACTACGAGCAGTACTTC. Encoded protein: CASSLGTDYEQYF.

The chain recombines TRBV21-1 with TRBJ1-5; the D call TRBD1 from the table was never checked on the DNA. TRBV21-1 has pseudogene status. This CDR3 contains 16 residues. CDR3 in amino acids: CASSKMGTGVRQPQHF. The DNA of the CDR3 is TGTGCCAGCAGCAAAATGGGAACAGGGGTCAGGCAGCCCCAGCATTTT.

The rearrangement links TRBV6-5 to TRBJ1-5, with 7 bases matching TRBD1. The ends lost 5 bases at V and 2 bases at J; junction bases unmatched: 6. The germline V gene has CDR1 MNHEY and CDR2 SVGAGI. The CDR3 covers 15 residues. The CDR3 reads CASSQGGAGNQPQHF. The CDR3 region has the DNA TGTGCCAGCAGTCAGGGGGGAGCGGGCAATCAGCCCCAGCATTTT.

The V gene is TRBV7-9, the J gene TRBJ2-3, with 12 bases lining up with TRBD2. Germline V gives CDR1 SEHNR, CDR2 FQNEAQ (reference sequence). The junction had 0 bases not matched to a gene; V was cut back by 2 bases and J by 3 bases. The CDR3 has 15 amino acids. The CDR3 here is CASSLTSGRTDTQYF. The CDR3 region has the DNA TGTGCCAGCAGCTTAACTAGCGGGAGGACAGATACGCAGTATTTT. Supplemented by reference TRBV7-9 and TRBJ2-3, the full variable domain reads DTGVSQNPRHKITKRGQNVTFRCDPISEHNRLYWYRQTLGQGPEFLTYFQNEAQLEKSRLLSDRFSAERPKGSFSTLEIQRTEQGDSAMYLCASSLTSGRTDTQYFGPGTRLTVL.

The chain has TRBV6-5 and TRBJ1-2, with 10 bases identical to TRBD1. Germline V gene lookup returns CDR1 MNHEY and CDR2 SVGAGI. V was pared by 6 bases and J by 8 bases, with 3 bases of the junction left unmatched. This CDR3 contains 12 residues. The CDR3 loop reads CASRTGGLGYTF. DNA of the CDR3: TGTGCCAGCAGGACAGGGGGCCTAGGCTACACCTTC.

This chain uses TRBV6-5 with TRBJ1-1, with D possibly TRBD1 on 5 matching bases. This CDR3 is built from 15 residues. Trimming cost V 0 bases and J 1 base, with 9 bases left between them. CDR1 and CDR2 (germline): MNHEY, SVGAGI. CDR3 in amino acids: CASSYSPGQNTEAFF. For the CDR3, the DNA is TGTGCCAGCAGTTACTCTCCCGGACAGAACACTGAAGCTTTCTTT.

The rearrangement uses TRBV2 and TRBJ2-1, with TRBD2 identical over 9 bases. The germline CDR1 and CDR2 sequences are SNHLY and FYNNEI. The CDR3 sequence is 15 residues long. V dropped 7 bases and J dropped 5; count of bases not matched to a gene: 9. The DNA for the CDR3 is TGTGCCAGCAAGATTCCAGCGGGGGGAAACAATGAGCAGTTCTTC. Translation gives CASKIPAGGNNEQFF.

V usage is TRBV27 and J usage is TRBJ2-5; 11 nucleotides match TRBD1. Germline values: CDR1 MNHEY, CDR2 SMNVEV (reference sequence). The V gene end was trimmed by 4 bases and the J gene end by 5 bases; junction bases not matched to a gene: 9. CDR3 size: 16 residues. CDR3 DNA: TGTGCCAGCAGTTCCCCTCATCGGGACAGGGGGGAGACCCAGTACTTC. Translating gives CASSSPHRDRGETQYF.

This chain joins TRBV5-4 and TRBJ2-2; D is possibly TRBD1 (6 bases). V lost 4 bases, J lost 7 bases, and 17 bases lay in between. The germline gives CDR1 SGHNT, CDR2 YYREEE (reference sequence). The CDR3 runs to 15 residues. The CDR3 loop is CASSSSRGWGGELFF. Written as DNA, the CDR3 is TGTGCCAGCAGCAGCAGTAGGGGGTGGGGCGGGGAGCTGTTTTTT.

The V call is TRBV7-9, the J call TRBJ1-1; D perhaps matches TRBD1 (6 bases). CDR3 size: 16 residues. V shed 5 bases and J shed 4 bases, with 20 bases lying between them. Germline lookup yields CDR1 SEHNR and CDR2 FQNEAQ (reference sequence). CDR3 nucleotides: TGTGCCAGCAGCCCCTCGCTGGGGGCTTTGGGCACTGAAGCTTTCTTT. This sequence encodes CASSPSLGALGTEAFF.

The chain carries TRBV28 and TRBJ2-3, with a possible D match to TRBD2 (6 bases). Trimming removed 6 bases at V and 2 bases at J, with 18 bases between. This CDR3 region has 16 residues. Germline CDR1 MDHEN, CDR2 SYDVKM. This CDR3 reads CASRSTPGVNTDTQYF. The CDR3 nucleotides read TGTGCCAGCAGATCCACGCCGGGAGTAAACACAGATACGCAGTATTTT.

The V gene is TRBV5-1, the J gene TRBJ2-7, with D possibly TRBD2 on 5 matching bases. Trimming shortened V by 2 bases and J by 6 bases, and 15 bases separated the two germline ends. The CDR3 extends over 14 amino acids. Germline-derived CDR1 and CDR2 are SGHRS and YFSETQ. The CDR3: CASSLQEGVGEQYF. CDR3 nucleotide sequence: TGCGCCAGCAGCTTACAAGAGGGAGTGGGCGAGCAGTACTTC.

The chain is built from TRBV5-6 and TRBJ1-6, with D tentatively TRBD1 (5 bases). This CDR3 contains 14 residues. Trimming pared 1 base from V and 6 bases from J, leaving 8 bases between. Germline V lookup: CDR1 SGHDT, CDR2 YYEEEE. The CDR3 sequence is CASSLRQGNSPLHF. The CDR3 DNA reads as TGTGCCAGCAGCTTGAGGCAGGGTAATTCACCCCTCCACTTT.

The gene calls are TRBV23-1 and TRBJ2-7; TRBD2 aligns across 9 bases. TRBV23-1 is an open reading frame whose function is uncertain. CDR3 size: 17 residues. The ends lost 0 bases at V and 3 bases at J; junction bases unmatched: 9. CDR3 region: CASSQSRTSVLYYEQYF. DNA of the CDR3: TGCGCCAGCAGTCAATCTAGGACTAGCGTACTGTACTACGAGCAGTACTTC.

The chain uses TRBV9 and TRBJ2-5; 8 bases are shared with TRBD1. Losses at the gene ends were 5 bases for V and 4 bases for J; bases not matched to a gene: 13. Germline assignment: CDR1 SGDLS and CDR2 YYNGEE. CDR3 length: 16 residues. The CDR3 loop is CASSGEGLTGAETQYF. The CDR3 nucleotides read TGTGCCAGCAGTGGAGAGGGGTTGACAGGGGCAGAGACCCAGTACTTC.

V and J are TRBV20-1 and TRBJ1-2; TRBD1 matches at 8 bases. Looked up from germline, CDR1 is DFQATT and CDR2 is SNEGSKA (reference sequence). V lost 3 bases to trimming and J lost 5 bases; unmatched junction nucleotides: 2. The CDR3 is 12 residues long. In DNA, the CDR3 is TGCAGTGCTAGTAGACAGGGGTATGGCTACACCTTC. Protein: CSASRQGYGYTF.

The CDR3 sequence is CASSGGQTDTQYF. CDR3 nucleotides: TGCGCCAGCAGCGGTGGACAGACAGATACGCAGTATTTT. This rearrangement joins TRBV5-1 to TRBJ2-3; D is perhaps TRBD1 (6 bases). Germline-derived CDR1 and CDR2 are SGHRS and YFSETQ. The CDR3 loop spans 13 amino acids. Between the trimmed V and J ends, which lost 4 bases and 3 bases, there was a span of 9 bases.

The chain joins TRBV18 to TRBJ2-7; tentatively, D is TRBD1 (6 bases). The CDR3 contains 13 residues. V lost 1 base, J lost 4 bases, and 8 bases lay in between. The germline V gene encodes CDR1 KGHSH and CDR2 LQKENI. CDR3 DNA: TGTGCCAGCTCACCACGGGACATATACGAGCAGTACTTC. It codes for CASSPRDIYEQYF.

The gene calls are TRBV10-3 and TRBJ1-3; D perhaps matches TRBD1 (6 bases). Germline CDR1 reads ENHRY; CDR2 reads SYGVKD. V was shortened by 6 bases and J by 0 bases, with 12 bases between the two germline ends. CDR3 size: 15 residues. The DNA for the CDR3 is TGTGCCATCAGCGGGGACACAAGCTCTGGAAACACCATATATTTT. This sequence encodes CAISGDTSSGNTIYF.

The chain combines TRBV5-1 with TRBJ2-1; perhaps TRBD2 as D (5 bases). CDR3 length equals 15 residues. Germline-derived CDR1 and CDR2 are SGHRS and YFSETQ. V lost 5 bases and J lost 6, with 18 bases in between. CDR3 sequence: CASSPGILTFNEQFF. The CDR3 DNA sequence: TGCGCCAGCAGTCCCGGGATATTAACCTTCAATGAGCAGTTCTTC.

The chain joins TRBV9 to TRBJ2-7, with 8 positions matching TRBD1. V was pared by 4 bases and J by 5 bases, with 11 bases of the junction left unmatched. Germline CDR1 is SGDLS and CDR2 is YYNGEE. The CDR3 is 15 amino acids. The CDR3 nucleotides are TGTGCCAGCAGCCGAGGGGGTGGACAGGGCCACGAGCAGTACTTC. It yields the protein CASSRGGGQGHEQYF. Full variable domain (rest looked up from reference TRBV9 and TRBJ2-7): DSGVTQTPKHLITATGQRVTLRCSPRSGDLSVYWYQQSLDQGLQFLIQYYNGEERAKGNILERFSAQQFPDLHSELNLSSLELGDSALYFCASSRGGGQGHEQYFGPGTRLTVT.

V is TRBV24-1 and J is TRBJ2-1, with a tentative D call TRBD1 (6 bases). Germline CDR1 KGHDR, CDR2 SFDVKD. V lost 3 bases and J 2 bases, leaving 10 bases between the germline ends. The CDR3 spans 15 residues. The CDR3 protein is CATSDTGTPYNEQFF. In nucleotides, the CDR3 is TGTGCCACCAGTGATACCGGGACACCCTACAATGAGCAGTTCTTC.

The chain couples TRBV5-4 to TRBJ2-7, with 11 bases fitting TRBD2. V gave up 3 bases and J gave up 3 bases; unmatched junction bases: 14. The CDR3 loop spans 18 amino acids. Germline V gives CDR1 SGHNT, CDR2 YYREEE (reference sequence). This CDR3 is CASSSLARPGLADYEQYF. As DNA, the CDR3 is TGTGCCAGCAGCTCCCTTGCTAGGCCGGGACTAGCGGACTACGAGCAGTACTTC.

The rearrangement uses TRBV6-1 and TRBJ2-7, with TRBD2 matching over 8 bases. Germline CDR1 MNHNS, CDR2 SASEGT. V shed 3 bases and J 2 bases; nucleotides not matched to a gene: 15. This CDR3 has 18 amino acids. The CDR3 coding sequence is TGTGCCAGCAGTGATTACGCCGCCCTTAGCGGGAACCCCTACGAGCAGTACTTC. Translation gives CASSDYAALSGNPYEQYF.